These 2 T cell receptor beta chains came from one sample sequenced in a study of cytomegalovirus exposure and HLA in healthy donors. The PCR was carried out with 60 Vbeta primers and 13 Jbeta primers. Measured with immunoSEQ multiplex PCR; TCRdb has only the in-frame clones, and not every one. The sample consists of 100,000 to 150,000 clones, roughly 73% of them appearing once. Sequenced: PBMCs. The source is a man in his 60s in good health and CMV-seropositive.

This chain connects TRBV19 to TRBJ2-7, with no clear D. V gave up 6 bases and J gave up 4 bases, with 10 bases separating them. The CDR3 sequence is 12 residues long. In germline, CDR1 is LNHDA, CDR2 SQIVND (reference sequence). CDR3 coding DNA: TGTGCCAGTAGCGGCAGGCTTTACGAGCAGTACTTC. It is translated as CASSGRLYEQYF.

The rearrangement links TRBV7-8 to TRBJ2-5, with D maybe TRBD2 (5 bases). CDR3 length: 15 amino acids. The V end lost 6 bases, the J end lost 2 bases, and 16 bases lay between the germline ends. CDR1 is SGHVS and CDR2 is FQNEAQ in the germline V gene. The chain's CDR3 is CASSLTLREQETQYF. The CDR3 DNA reads as TGTGCCAGCAGTTTAACATTAAGGGAGCAAGAGACCCAGTACTTC.